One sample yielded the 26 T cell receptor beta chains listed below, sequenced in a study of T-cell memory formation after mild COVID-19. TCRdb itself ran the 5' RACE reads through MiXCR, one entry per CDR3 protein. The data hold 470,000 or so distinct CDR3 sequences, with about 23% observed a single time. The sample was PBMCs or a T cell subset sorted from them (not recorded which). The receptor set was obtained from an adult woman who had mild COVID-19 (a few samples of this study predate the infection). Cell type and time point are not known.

DNA for the CDR3: TGTGCCAGTAGTGAGGACGGGCTGCGGGGCTACACCTTC. This encodes CASSEDGLRGYTF. The chain is built from TRBV19 and TRBJ1-2; D is undetermined. Germline V CDR1 and CDR2: LNHDA, SQIVND (reference sequence). The CDR3 runs 13 residues. Trimming stripped 5 bases from V and 8 bases from J, with 15 bases between. The full variable domain, rest sourced from reference TRBV19 and TRBJ1-2, is DGGITQSPKYLFRKEGQNVTLSCEQNLNHDAMYWYRQDPGQGLRLIYYSQIVNDFQKGDIAEGYSVSREKKESFPLTVTSAQKNPTAFYLCASSEDGLRGYTFGSGTRLTVV.

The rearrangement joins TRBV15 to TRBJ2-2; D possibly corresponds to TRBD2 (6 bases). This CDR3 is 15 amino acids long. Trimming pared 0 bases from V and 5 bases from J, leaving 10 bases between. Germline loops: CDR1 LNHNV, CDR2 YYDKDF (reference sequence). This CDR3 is CATSRERRGTGELFF. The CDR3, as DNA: TGTGCCACCAGCAGAGAACGTCGGGGGACCGGGGAGCTGTTTTTT. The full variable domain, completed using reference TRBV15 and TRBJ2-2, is DAMVIQNPRYQVTQFGKPVTLSCSQTLNHNVMYWYQQKSSQAPKLLFHYYDKDFNNEADTPDNFQSRRPNTSFCFLDIRSPGLGDTAMYLCATSRERRGTGELFFGEGSRLTVL.

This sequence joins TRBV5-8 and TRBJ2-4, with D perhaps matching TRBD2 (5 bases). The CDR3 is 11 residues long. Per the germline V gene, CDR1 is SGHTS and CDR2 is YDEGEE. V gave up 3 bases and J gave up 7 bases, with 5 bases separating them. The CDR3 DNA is TGTGCCAGCAGCTGGACTAACATTCAGTACTTC. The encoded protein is CASSWTNIQYF.

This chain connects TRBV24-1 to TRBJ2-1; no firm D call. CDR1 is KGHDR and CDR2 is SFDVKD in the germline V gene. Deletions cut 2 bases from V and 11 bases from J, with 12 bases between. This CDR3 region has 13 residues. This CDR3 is CATSDSDRSKQFF. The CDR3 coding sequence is TGTGCCACCAGTGATTCGGACCGATCAAAGCAGTTCTTC.

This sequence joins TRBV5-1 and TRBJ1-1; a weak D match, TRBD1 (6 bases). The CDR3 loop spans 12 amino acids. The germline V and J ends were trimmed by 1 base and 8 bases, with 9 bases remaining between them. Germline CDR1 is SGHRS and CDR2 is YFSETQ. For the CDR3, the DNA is TGCGCCAGCAGCTTGCAGGGACAAGAAGCTTTCTTT. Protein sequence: CASSLQGQEAFF.

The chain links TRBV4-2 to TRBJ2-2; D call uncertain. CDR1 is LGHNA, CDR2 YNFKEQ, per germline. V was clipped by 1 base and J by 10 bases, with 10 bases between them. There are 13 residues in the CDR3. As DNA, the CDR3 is TGTGCCAGCAGCCAAGGCGAGAACGTGGAGCTGTTTTTT. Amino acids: CASSQGENVELFF.

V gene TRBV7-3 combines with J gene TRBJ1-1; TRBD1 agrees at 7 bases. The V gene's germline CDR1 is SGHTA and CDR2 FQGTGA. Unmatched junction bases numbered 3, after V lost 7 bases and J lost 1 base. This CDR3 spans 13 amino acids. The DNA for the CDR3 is TGTGCCAGCAAAGACAGGGCGAACACTGAAGCTTTCTTT. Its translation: CASKDRANTEAFF.

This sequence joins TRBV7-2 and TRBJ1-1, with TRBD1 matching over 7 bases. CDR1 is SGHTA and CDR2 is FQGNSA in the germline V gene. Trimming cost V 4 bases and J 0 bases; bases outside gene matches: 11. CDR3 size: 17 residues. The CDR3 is CASSYLSGQLMNTEAFF. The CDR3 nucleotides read TGTGCCAGCAGCTATCTATCGGGACAGCTAATGAACACTGAAGCTTTCTTT. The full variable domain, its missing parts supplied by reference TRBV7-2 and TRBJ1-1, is GAGVSQSPSNKVTEKGKDVELRCDPISGHTALYWYRQSLGQGLEFLIYFQGNSAPDKSGLPSDRFSAERTGGSVSTLTIQRTQQEDSAVYLCASSYLSGQLMNTEAFFGQGTRLTVV.

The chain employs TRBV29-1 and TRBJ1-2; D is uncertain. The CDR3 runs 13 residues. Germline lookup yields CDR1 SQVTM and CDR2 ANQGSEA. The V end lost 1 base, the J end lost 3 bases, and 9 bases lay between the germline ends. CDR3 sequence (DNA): TGCAGCGTTGAAGGTCTGGGCGACTATGGCTACACCTTC. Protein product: CSVEGLGDYGYTF.

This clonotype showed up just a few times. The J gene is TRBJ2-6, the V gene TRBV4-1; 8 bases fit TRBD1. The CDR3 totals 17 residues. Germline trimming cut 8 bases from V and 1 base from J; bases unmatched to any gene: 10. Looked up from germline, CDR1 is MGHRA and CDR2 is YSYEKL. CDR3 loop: CASRPQGAGSGANVLTF. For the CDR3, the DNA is TGCGCCAGCCGCCCCCAGGGGGCGGGGTCTGGGGCCAACGTCCTGACTTTC.

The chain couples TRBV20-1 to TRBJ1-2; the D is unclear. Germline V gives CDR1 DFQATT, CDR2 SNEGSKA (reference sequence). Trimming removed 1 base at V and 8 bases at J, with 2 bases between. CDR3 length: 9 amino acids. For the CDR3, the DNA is TGCAGTGCTAGAGGGGGCTACACCTTC. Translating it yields CSARGGYTF.

CDR3 DNA sequence: TGTGCCAGCAGTTGGGGACAGGGGAACACCGGGGAGCTGTTTTTT. Amino acid sequence: CASSWGQGNTGELFF. V usage is TRBV6-5 and J usage is TRBJ2-2, with 9 bases fitting TRBD1. The CDR3 has 15 residues. The ends lost 4 bases at V and 1 base at J; junction bases unmatched: 1. Germline CDR1 reads MNHEY; CDR2 reads SVGAGI.

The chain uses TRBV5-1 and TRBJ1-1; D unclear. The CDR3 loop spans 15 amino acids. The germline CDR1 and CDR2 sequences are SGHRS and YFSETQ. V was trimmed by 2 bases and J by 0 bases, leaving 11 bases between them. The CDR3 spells CASSFQSGLNTEAFF. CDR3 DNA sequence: TGCGCCAGCAGCTTTCAGTCCGGTTTGAACACTGAAGCTTTCTTT.

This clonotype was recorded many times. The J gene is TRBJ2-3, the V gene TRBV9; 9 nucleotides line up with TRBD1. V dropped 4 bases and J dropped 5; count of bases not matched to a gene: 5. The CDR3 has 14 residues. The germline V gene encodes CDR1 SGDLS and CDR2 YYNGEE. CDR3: CASSSDRGGDTQYF. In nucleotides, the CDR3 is TGTGCCAGCAGCTCGGACAGGGGAGGAGATACGCAGTATTTT. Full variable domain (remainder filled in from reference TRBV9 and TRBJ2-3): DSGVTQTPKHLITATGQRVTLRCSPRSGDLSVYWYQQSLDQGLQFLIQYYNGEERAKGNILERFSAQQFPDLHSELNLSSLELGDSALYFCASSSDRGGDTQYFGPGTRLTVL.

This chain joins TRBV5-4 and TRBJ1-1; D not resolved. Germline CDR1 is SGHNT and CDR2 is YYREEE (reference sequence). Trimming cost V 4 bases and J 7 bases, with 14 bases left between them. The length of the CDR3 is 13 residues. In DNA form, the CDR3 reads TGTGCCAGCAGCGTTCAGACGGGCGTTGAAGCTTTCTTT. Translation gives CASSVQTGVEAFF.

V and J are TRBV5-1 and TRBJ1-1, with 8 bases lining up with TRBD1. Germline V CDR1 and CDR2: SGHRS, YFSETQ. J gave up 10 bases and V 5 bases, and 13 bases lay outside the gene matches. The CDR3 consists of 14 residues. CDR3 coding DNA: TGCGCCAGCAGTTCCCGGACAGGGCCGGGGGTAGCTTTCTTT. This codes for CASSSRTGPGVAFF.

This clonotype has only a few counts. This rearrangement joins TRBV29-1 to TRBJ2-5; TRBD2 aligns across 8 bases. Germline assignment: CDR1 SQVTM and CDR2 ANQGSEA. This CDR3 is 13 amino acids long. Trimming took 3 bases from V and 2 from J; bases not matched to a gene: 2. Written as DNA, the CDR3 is TGCAGCGTTGAGATAGCGGGGCAAGAGACCCAGTACTTC. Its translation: CSVEIAGQETQYF. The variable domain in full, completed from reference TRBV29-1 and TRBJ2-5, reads SAVISQKPSRDICQRGTSLTIQCQVDSQVTMMFWYRQQPGQSLTLIATANQGSEATYESGFVIDKFPISRPNLTFSTLTVSNMSPEDSSIYLCSVEIAGQETQYFGPGTRLLVL.

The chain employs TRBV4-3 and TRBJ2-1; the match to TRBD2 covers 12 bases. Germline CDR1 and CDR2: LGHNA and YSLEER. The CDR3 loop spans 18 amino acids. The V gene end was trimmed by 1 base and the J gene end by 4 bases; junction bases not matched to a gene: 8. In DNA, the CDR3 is TGCGCCAGCAGCCAAGGCTTGACTAGCGGGAGAAAGTACAATGAGCAGTTCTTC. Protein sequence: CASSQGLTSGRKYNEQFF.

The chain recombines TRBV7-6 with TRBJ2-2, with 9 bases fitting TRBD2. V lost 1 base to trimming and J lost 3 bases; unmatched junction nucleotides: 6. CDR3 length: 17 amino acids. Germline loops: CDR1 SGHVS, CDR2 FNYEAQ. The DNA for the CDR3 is TGTGCCAGCAGCTTAGTGGGAGCGGGGGGAGACACCGGGGAGCTGTTTTTT. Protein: CASSLVGAGGDTGELFF.

The CDR3 reads CASSFPRGDLSYEQYF. Written as DNA, the CDR3 is TGCGCCAGCAGCTTTCCTCGGGGGGACCTCTCCTACGAGCAGTACTTC. The chain recombines TRBV5-1 with TRBJ2-7, with TRBD2 matching 7 bases. CDR1 SGHRS and CDR2 YFSETQ come from the germline V gene. Unmatched junction bases numbered 8, after V lost 2 bases and J lost 0 bases. This CDR3 has 16 residues.

In nucleotides, the CDR3 is TGTGCCAGCAGTGCCGGGACTAGCGGAATCATAGAGCAGTACTTC. Translating gives CASSAGTSGIIEQYF. V is TRBV27 and J is TRBJ2-7, with TRBD2 matching over 11 bases. Germline loops: CDR1 MNHEY, CDR2 SMNVEV (reference sequence). Trimming cost V 5 bases and J 7 bases; bases outside gene matches: 10. This CDR3 comprises 15 residues.

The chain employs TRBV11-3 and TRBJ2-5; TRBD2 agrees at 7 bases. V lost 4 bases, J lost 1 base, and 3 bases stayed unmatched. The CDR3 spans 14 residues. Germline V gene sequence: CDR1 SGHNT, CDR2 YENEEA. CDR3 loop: CASSSWGGQETQYF. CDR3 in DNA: TGTGCCAGCAGCTCCTGGGGGGGCCAAGAGACCCAGTACTTC. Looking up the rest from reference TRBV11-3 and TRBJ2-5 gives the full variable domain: EAGVVQSPRYKIIEKKQPVAFWCNPISGHNTLYWYLQNLGQGPELLIRYENEEAVDDSQLPKDRFSAERLKGVDSTLKIQPAELGDSAVYLCASSSWGGQETQYFGPGTRLLVL.

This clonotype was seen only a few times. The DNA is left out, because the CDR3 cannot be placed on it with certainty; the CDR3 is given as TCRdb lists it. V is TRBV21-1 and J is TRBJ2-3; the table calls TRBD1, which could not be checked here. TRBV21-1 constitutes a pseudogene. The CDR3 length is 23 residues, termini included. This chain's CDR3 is CASSKAPGTAFTTWGFGTDTQYF.

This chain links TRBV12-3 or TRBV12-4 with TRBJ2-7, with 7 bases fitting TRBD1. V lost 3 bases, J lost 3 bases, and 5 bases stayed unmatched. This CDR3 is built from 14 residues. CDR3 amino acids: CASSLGDRNYEQYF. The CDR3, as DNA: TGTGCCAGCAGTTTGGGGGACAGAAACTACGAGCAGTACTTC.

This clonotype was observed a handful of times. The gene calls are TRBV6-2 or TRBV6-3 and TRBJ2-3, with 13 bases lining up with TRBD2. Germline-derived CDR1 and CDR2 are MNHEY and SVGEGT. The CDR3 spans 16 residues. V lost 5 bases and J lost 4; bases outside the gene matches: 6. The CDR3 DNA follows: TGTGCCAGCAGTCTGCGGACTAGCGGGAGATCAGATACGCAGTATTTT. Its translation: CASSLRTSGRSDTQYF.

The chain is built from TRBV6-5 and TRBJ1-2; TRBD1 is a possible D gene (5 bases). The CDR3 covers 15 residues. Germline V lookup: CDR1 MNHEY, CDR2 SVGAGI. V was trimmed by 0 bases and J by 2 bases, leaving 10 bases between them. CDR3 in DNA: TGTGCCAGCAGTTACTCCCCCGCAGGGAACTATGGCTACACCTTC. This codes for CASSYSPAGNYGYTF.